Below, 16 T cell receptor beta chains from the same sample are listed, as sequenced in a study of CD8+ T cells in alopecia areata. Sample treatment: oral pan-JAK inhibitor, 5-10 mg twice daily. Sequencing used cDNA as its template, made by extracting RNA and reverse transcribing it. Repertoires were generated with immunoSEQ multiplex PCR, while TCRdb's copy carries only in-frame clones and drops some. This table holds 35,000 to 50,000 clones, around 90% found once. The sample here was CD8+ T cells sorted from blood, taken at week 24, from a patient treated with tofacitinib. Receptors were obtained from a human donor with alopecia areata.

This chain links TRBV5-4 with TRBJ2-6; 9 bases agree with TRBD1. Germline CDR1 and CDR2: SGHNT and YYREEE (reference sequence). The CDR3 extends over 17 amino acids. J gave up 1 base and V 9 bases, and 11 bases lay outside the gene matches. The chain's CDR3 is CATLSGTGLSGANVLTF. The CDR3 nucleotides are TGTGCCACCCTGAGCGGGACAGGGCTATCTGGGGCCAACGTCCTGACTTTC.

The chain combines TRBV29-1 with TRBJ2-7, with D maybe TRBD1 (5 bases). The V and J ends lost 7 bases and 0 bases respectively, with 16 bases between them. Germline CDR1 is SQVTM and CDR2 is ANQGSEA. The CDR3 contains 14 residues. The CDR3 nucleotides read TGCAGCGCCGGCTACAGGTACCCCTCCTACGAGCAGTACTTC. This gives the protein CSAGYRYPSYEQYF.

This chain uses TRBV5-1 with TRBJ2-3, with D unresolved. Trimming stripped 0 bases from V and 0 bases from J, with 11 bases between. The CDR3 totals 16 residues. The germline gives CDR1 SGHRS, CDR2 YFSETQ. Here the CDR3 DNA reads TGCGCCAGCAGCTTGGGTGCGGTTCGTAGCACAGATACGCAGTATTTT. Encoded protein: CASSLGAVRSTDTQYF.

This chain connects TRBV19 to TRBJ2-7, with unresolved D. The CDR3 sequence is 13 residues long. V lost 3 bases, J lost 0 bases, and 6 bases lay in between. Germline values: CDR1 LNHDA, CDR2 SQIVND (reference sequence). CDR3 bases: TGTGCCAGTAGTATGTTCAGCTCCTACGAGCAGTACTTC. This encodes CASSMFSSYEQYF.

This clone was seen a single time. The rearrangement joins TRBV5-4 to TRBJ2-3; 7 nucleotides line up with TRBD2. Per germline, CDR1 SGHNT and CDR2 YYREEE (reference sequence). Germline trimming cut 0 bases from V and 1 base from J; bases unmatched to any gene: 2. This CDR3 has 15 amino acids. In DNA, the CDR3 is TGTGCCAGCAGCTTGGTTCTAGCGGGCACAGATACGCAGTATTTT. Its protein product is CASSLVLAGTDTQYF. The variable domain in full, with the rest retrieved from reference TRBV5-4 and TRBJ2-3, is ETGVTQSPTHLIKTRGQQVTLRCSSQSGHNTVSWYQQALGQGPQFIFQYYREEENGRGNFPPRFSGLQFPNYSSELNVNALELDDSALYLCASSLVLAGTDTQYFGPGTRLTVL.

The CDR3 DNA is TGTGCCAGCAGTCTTATGGGACTTGGTGAGCAGTTCTTC. Encoded protein: CASSLMGLGEQFF. The V call is TRBV28, the J call TRBJ2-1, with D possibly being TRBD2 (6 bases). This CDR3 has 13 residues. Per germline, CDR1 MDHEN and CDR2 SYDVKM. V was shortened by 5 bases and J by 9 bases, with 14 bases between the two germline ends.

The J gene is TRBJ2-3, the V gene TRBV29-1; the D gene is possibly TRBD1 (5 bases). Trimming cost V 5 bases and J 2 bases, with 14 bases left between them. Germline assignment: CDR1 SQVTM and CDR2 ANQGSEA. This CDR3 has 14 amino acids. In DNA, the CDR3 is TGCAGCGTTCTAGGGGCAGGGTACACAGATACGCAGTATTTT. Its protein product is CSVLGAGYTDTQYF.

This clone was counted only a few times. The chain is built from TRBV5-5 and TRBJ2-1; D perhaps matches TRBD1 (6 bases). V lost 1 base and J lost 7, with 6 bases in between. CDR1 is SGHKS and CDR2 is YYEKEE in the germline V gene (reference sequence). This CDR3 has 12 residues. The CDR3 is CASSLQGNEQFF. CDR3 DNA sequence: TGTGCCAGCAGCTTGCAGGGGAATGAGCAGTTCTTC.

The chain joins TRBV7-9 to TRBJ2-7; 8 bases map to TRBD1. The trim removed 4 bases at V and 6 bases at J, leaving 2 bases unmatched. The length of the CDR3 is 12 residues. Per the germline V gene, CDR1 is SEHNR and CDR2 is FQNEAQ (reference sequence). CDR3 sequence: CASSSGQGEQYF. Written as DNA, the CDR3 is TGTGCCAGCAGCTCAGGACAGGGCGAGCAGTACTTC.

The CDR3 nucleotides are TGTGCCTGGACCTCCGGGACTTCAGTTTACGAGCAGTACTTC. This codes for CAWTSGTSVYEQYF. The chain joins TRBV30 to TRBJ2-7; TRBD2 might be the D (6 bases). The CDR3 has 14 amino acids. Looked up from germline, CDR1 is GTSNPN and CDR2 is SVGIG (reference sequence). Trimming took off 4 bases at V and 4 bases at J, with 17 bases between the two ends.

This chain uses TRBV5-1 with TRBJ2-7; 7 nucleotides agree with TRBD1. Germline V CDR1 and CDR2: SGHRS, YFSETQ. This CDR3 has 14 amino acids. J gave up 0 bases and V 4 bases, and 4 bases lay outside the gene matches. The CDR3 sequence is CASSPGTASYEQYF. The CDR3 nucleotides read TGCGCCAGCAGCCCCGGGACAGCCTCCTACGAGCAGTACTTC.

J is TRBJ2-3 and V is TRBV9, with 9 bases aligning to TRBD2. Germline loops: CDR1 SGDLS, CDR2 YYNGEE. The CDR3 consists of 18 residues. Trimming cost V 3 bases and J 4 bases; bases outside gene matches: 15. CDR3 in amino acids: CASSGQTTSGDLPDTQYF. The CDR3, as DNA: TGTGCCAGCAGCGGCCAGACGACTAGCGGTGACCTACCAGATACGCAGTATTTT.

The chain has TRBV28 and TRBJ1-6; maybe TRBD1 (5 bases). Germline lookup yields CDR1 MDHEN and CDR2 SYDVKM. CDR3 length: 12 amino acids. Trimming stripped 7 bases from V and 8 bases from J, with 9 bases between. Written as DNA, the CDR3 is TGTGCCAGCACCCAGGGCTATTCACCCCTCCACTTT. It encodes CASTQGYSPLHF.

The chain couples TRBV11-2 to TRBJ2-2; D not certain. Trimming removed 5 bases at V and 8 bases at J, with 12 bases between. This CDR3 spans 13 amino acids. From germline, CDR1 is SGHAT and CDR2 FQNNGV. The CDR3 DNA reads as TGTGCCAGCAGCCCCTCCCCAGTGGGGGAGCTGTTTTTT. Protein sequence: CASSPSPVGELFF.

The chain carries TRBV2 and TRBJ1-4; possible D gene TRBD1, 5 bases. The CDR3 extends over 14 amino acids. CDR1 SNHLY and CDR2 FYNNEI come from the germline V gene. V dropped 2 bases and J dropped 4 bases, with 8 bases sitting between them. The CDR3 loop is CASSERGRNEKLFF. The CDR3 coding sequence is TGTGCCAGCAGTGAAAGGGGCCGTAATGAAAAACTGTTTTTT.

CDR3 coding DNA: TGTGCCAGTAGTATCGGGGCGATGGTAGCCAAAAACATTCAGTACTTC. Translation gives CASSIGAMVAKNIQYF. The V call is TRBV19, the J call TRBJ2-4; possibly TRBD1 or TRBD2 for D (5 bases each). The germline gives CDR1 LNHDA, CDR2 SQIVND (reference sequence). Trimming stripped 3 bases from V and 0 bases from J, with 12 bases between. The CDR3 covers 16 residues.